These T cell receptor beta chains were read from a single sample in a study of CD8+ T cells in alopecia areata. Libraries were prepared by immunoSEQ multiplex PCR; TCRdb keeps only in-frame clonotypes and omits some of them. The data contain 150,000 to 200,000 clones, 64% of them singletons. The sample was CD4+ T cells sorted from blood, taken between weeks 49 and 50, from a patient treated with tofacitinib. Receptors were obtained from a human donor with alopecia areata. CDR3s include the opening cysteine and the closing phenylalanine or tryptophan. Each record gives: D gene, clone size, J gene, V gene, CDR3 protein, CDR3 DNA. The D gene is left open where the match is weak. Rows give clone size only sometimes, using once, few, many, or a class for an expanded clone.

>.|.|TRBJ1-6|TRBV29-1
CSVAEGHGSPLHF
TGCAGCGTCGCGGAGGGGCACGGGTCACCCCTCCACTTT
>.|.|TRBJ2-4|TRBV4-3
CASSQEGGGKNIQYF
TGCGCCAGCAGCCAAGAAGGGGGAGGGAAAAACATTCAGTACTTC
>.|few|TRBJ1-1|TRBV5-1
CASSLTDTEAFF
TGCGCCAGCAGCTTGACGGACACTGAAGCTTTCTTT
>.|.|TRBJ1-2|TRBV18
CASSPRERHGYTF
TGTGCCAGCTCACCCCGGGAGAGGCATGGCTACACCTTC
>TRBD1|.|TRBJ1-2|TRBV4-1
CASSQEDRGRGSRGYTF
TGCGCCAGCAGCCAAGAGGACAGGGGGAGAGGATCACGTGGCTACACCTTC
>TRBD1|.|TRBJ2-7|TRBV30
CAWGTGGSPYEQYF
TGTGCCTGGGGGACAGGTGGGTCTCCCTACGAGCAGTACTTC
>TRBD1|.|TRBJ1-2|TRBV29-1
CSDRQGAGYGYTF
TGCAGCGATAGACAGGGGGCTGGATATGGCTACACCTTC
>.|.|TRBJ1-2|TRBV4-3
CASSQDFRGRGYTF
TGCGCCAGCAGCCAAGATTTTCGGGGAAGGGGCTACACCTTC
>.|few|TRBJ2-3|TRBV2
CASRVSGLSTDTQYF
TGTGCCAGCAGGGTTAGCGGACTTAGCACAGATACGCAGTATTTT
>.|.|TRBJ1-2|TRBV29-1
CSVSEGYTF
TGCAGCGTCTCGGAGGGCTACACCTTC
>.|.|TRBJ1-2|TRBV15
CATSRDRVEYGYTF
TGTGCCACCAGCAGAGATAGGGTAGAGTATGGCTACACCTTC
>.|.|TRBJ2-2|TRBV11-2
CASRRNRDNPGELFF
TGTGCCAGCAGACGGAACAGGGACAATCCCGGGGAGCTGTTTTTT
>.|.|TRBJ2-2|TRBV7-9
CASSKQGLYTGELFF
TGTGCCAGCAGCAAACAGGGACTGTACACCGGGGAGCTGTTTTTT
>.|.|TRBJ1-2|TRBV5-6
CASNLWGRGYTF
TGTGCCAGCAACTTGTGGGGACGTGGCTACACCTTC
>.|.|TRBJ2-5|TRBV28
CASQDFQETQYF
TGTGCCAGTCAGGACTTCCAAGAGACCCAGTACTTC
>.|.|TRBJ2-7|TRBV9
CASSVSEGGQYEQYF
TGTGCCAGCAGCGTAAGTGAGGGGGGCCAGTACGAGCAGTACTTC
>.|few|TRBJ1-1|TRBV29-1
CSAEGGTEAFF
TGCAGCGCCGAAGGGGGCACTGAAGCTTTCTTT
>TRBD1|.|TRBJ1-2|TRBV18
CASSQGQDYGYTF
TGTGCCAGCTCACAGGGACAGGACTATGGCTACACCTTC
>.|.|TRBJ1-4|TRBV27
CASKAAVNEKLFF
TGTGCCAGCAAGGCAGCCGTTAATGAAAAACTGTTTTTT
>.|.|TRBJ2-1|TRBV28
CASSIGQFEQFF
TGTGCCAGCAGTATCGGACAGTTTGAGCAGTTCTTC
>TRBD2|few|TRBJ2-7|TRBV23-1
CASSQWMREGHYPGQYF
TGCGCCAGCAGTCAATGGATGCGGGAGGGCCATTATCCGGGGCAGTACTTC
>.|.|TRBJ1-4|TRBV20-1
CSAYYEKLFF
TGCAGTGCCTACTATGAAAAACTGTTTTTT
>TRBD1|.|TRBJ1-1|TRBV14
CASSPQGVGTEAFF
TGTGCCAGCAGCCCGCAGGGGGTAGGCACTGAAGCTTTCTTT
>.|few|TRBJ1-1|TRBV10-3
CAISESGTNTEAFF
TGTGCCATCAGTGAGTCGGGCACGAACACTGAAGCTTTCTTT
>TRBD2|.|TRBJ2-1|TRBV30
CAWSGTSGWNEQFF
TGTGCCTGGAGTGGGACTAGCGGGTGGAATGAGCAGTTCTTC
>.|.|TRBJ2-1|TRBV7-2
CASSSQGYNEQFF
TGTGCCAGCAGCTCACAGGGATACAATGAGCAGTTCTTC
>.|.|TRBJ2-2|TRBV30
CAWNRNYNTGELFF
TGTGCCTGGAACCGCAATTACAACACCGGGGAGCTGTTTTTT
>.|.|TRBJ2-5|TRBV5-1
CASSLANPEETQYF
TGCGCCAGCAGCTTGGCCAATCCCGAAGAGACCCAGTACTTC
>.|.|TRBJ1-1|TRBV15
CATSRGNTEAFF
TGTGCCACCAGCAGAGGCAACACTGAAGCTTTCTTT
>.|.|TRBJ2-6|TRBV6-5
CASSSGTATGANVLTF
TGTGCCAGCAGTTCAGGGACGGCAACTGGGGCCAACGTCCTGACTTTC
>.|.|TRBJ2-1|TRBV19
CASSISNSGQRTYNEQFF
TGTGCCAGTAGTATCTCGAATTCCGGACAGAGAACCTACAATGAGCAGTTCTTC
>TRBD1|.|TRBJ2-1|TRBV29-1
CSVGRTGGEQFF
TGCAGCGTTGGTAGGACAGGGGGAGAGCAGTTCTTC
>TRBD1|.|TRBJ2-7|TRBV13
CASSLGGTGGRSEQYF
TGTGCCAGCAGCTTAGGTGGGACAGGGGGTAGATCCGAGCAGTACTTC
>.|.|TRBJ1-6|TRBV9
CASSPQSDQGTLHF
TGTGCCAGCAGCCCGCAATCCGACCAGGGAACCCTCCACTTT
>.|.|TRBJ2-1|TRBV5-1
CASSGGEYEQFF
TGCGCCAGCTCCGGTGGTGAATACGAGCAGTTCTTC
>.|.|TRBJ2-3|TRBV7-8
CASSFYGTGRRDSTDTQYF
TGTGCCAGCAGTTTTTATGGGACCGGGAGACGGGACAGCACAGATACGCAGTATTTT
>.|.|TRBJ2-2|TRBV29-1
CSGQRNTGELFF
TGCAGCGGACAGCGGAACACCGGGGAGCTGTTTTTT
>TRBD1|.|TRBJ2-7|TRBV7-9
CASSVLDRGRSYEQYF
TGTGCCAGCAGCGTACTTGACAGGGGGCGATCCTACGAGCAGTACTTC
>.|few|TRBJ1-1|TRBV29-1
CSVLRRDTTNTEAFF
TGCAGCGTTCTCCGAAGGGACACCACAAACACTGAAGCTTTCTTT
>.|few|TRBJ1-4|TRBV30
CAWSGGQHNEKLFF
TGTGCCTGGAGTGGAGGGCAGCACAATGAAAAACTGTTTTTT
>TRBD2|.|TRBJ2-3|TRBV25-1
CASSRGGTDTQYF
TGTGCCAGCTCCCGCGGGGGGACAGATACGCAGTATTTT
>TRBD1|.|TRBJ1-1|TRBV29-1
CSVVGQENTEAFF
TGCAGCGTTGTTGGACAGGAGAACACTGAAGCTTTCTTT